This T cell receptor beta chain was documented in a study of blood T cells in healthy people across ages. As for the study in general: Per every two T cells, about one barcoded beta molecule was captured by template switching.

Study results and limitations: Diversity was higher, and naive CD4+ cells more numerous, in long-lived donors than in aged donors.

A second PCR, run for about 7 to 11 cycles, used a sample-barcoded 5' primer plus a J-beta primer mix. Sequencing recovered at least 3 million CDR3-containing paired-end reads from each sample. TCRdb reanalysed the 5' RACE reads using MiXCR and keeps one entry per CDR3 protein. This sample has roughly 560,000 distinct CDR3 sequences, with about 24% found just once. This clonotype was detected many times. What it recognizes is unknown. Trimming left V 2 bases short and J 4 bases short, with 8 bases between. From germline, CDR1 is SQVTM and CDR2 ANQGSEA. The CDR3 extends over 12 amino acids. This same sample was also part of a study on T cells of mothers and their children.

This TCR came from a boy aged 5-17 years in good health. This chain uses TRBV29-1 with TRBJ2-5, with a weak D call TRBD2 (5 bases). The specimen sequenced was blood. CDR3 region: CSVERELETQYF. The CDR3 region has the DNA TGCAGCGTTGAAAGGGAGCTAGAGACCCAGTACTTC.